This is a list of T cell receptor beta chains from one sample in a study of cytomegalovirus exposure and HLA in healthy donors. Measured with immunoSEQ multiplex PCR; TCRdb has only the in-frame clones, and not every one. In the table there are about 120,000 clones, around 81% of which are singletons. Sequencing used PBMCs. Source of these receptors: a woman aged 40 to 50 in good health and CMV-seronegative. The CDR3 runs from the conserved cysteine through the conserved F or W. The order of the fields is J gene, V gene, clone size, D gene, CDR3 protein, CDR3 DNA. D genes are given only for firm matches. A clone size is listed for some rows: how often the clone was seen (once, few, many), or a class if it is expanded.

J: TRBJ2-1
V: TRBV28
size: NA
D: TRBD2
CDR3: CASSLIAGSSYNEQFF
DNA: TGTGCCAGCAGTTTAATAGCGGGTAGCTCCTACAATGAGCAGTTCTTC

J: TRBJ2-7
V: TRBV4-3
size: NA
D: TRBD1
CDR3: CASSPPGTGSSYEQYF
DNA: TGCGCCAGCAGCCCTCCAGGGACAGGGAGCTCCTACGAGCAGTACTTC

J: TRBJ2-7
V: TRBV11-2
size: few
D: NA
CDR3: CASSFAGAEQYF
DNA: TGTGCCAGCAGCTTTGCGGGGGCAGAGCAGTACTTC

J: TRBJ2-3
V: TRBV19
size: once
D: TRBD1
CDR3: CASGQGASTDTQYF
DNA: TGTGCCAGTGGACAGGGGGCTAGCACAGATACGCAGTATTTT

J: TRBJ1-2
V: TRBV30
size: NA
D: NA
CDR3: CAWSPGRGTGANYGYTF
DNA: TGTGCCTGGAGTCCAGGTCGCGGGACCGGAGCTAACTATGGCTACACCTTC

J: TRBJ2-3
V: TRBV5-1
size: NA
D: TRBD2
CDR3: CASSGGGDTDTQYF
DNA: TGCGCCAGCAGTGGCGGGGGGGACACAGATACGCAGTATTTT

J: TRBJ1-1
V: TRBV6-1
size: few
D: NA
CDR3: CASTRGSNTEAFF
DNA: TGTGCCAGTACCAGGGGCTCGAACACTGAAGCTTTCTTT

J: TRBJ1-1
V: TRBV11-2
size: NA
D: TRBD1
CDR3: CASSPTGGYTEAFF
DNA: TGTGCCAGCAGCCCCACAGGGGGCTACACTGAAGCTTTCTTT

J: TRBJ2-7
V: TRBV7-6
size: many
D: TRBD1
CDR3: CASSPSTGTYEQYF
DNA: TGTGCCAGCAGCCCCTCGACAGGGACCTACGAGCAGTACTTC

J: TRBJ1-1
V: TRBV28
size: NA
D: NA
CDR3: CASRILSTEAFF
DNA: TGTGCCAGCAGGATTCTGAGCACTGAAGCTTTCTTT

J: TRBJ2-7
V: TRBV6-6
size: few
D: NA
CDR3: CASSYVQGSEQYF
DNA: TGTGCCAGCAGCTACGTACAGGGTAGCGAGCAGTACTTC

J: TRBJ1-2
V: TRBV19
size: NA
D: NA
CDR3: CASEPGLNYGYTF
DNA: TGTGCCAGTGAACCGGGACTCAACTATGGCTACACCTTC

J: TRBJ2-7
V: TRBV7-9
size: NA
D: TRBD1
CDR3: CASSGDRGYEQYF
DNA: TGTGCCAGCAGCGGCGACAGGGGCTACGAGCAGTACTTC

J: TRBJ2-1
V: TRBV27
size: NA
D: NA
CDR3: CASTRDWRRNEQFF
DNA: TGTGCCAGCACCCGGGACTGGCGCCGCAATGAGCAGTTCTTC

J: TRBJ2-7
V: TRBV11-3
size: NA
D: NA
CDR3: CASSQEGGASYEQYF
DNA: TGTGCCAGCAGCCAGGAGGGGGGGGCCTCCTACGAGCAGTACTTC